Presented here are 9 T cell receptor beta chains from one specimen sequenced in a study of OX40 agonist ivuxolimab in advanced cancers. TCRdb keeps only in-frame clones here, not all; method: immunoSEQ multiplex PCR. The data contain 90,000 to 100,000 clones, about four fifths of them singletons. The specimen comprised CD4+ or CD8+ T cells sorted from blood, sampled in a trial of the OX40 agonist ivuxolimab. The receptors originated from an adult with an advanced solid tumor such as melanoma, head and neck, liver or kidney cancer.

The rearrangement joins TRBV6-5 to TRBJ2-2; TRBD1 matches at 8 bases. CDR1 is MNHEY and CDR2 is SVGAGI in the germline V gene. This CDR3 is 15 amino acids long. The V segment lost 4 bases and the J segment 8 bases; nucleotides outside the gene matches: 9. This chain's CDR3 is CASSSAGTGLGELFF. CDR3 DNA: TGTGCCAGCAGTTCCGCCGGGACAGGCCTAGGGGAGCTGTTTTTT.

The V call is TRBV7-2, the J call TRBJ1-4, with D hard to call. This CDR3 spans 15 amino acids. The V end lost 5 bases, the J end lost 3 bases, and 13 bases lay between the germline ends. Germline assignment: CDR1 SGHTA and CDR2 FQGNSA. The CDR3 nucleotides read TGTGCCAGCAGCCTCCTCCCGAGGGCTAATGAAAAACTGTTTTTT. It codes for CASSLLPRANEKLFF.

The rearrangement uses TRBV5-8 and TRBJ2-1, with D possibly TRBD2 on 5 matching bases. This CDR3 region has 15 residues. Trimming pared 3 bases from V and 4 bases from J, leaving 14 bases between. Germline assignment: CDR1 SGHTS and CDR2 YDEGEE. CDR3 in amino acids: CASSSGQRRYNEQFF. CDR3 DNA sequence: TGTGCCAGCAGCTCTGGCCAGCGGAGATACAATGAGCAGTTCTTC.

This clone was found once. The chain uses TRBV5-1 and TRBJ2-5, with 7 bases fitting TRBD1. Trimming took 1 base from V and 4 from J; bases not matched to a gene: 13. Germline V CDR1 and CDR2: SGHRS, YFSETQ. The CDR3 covers 17 residues. This chain's CDR3 is CASSLSRGWTSRETQYF. CDR3 nucleotides: TGCGCCAGCAGCTTGTCCAGGGGGTGGACCAGTCGAGAGACCCAGTACTTC.

The chain links TRBV7-7 to TRBJ2-1; D might be TRBD2 (6 bases). V lost 0 bases and J lost 2, with 8 bases in between. The CDR3 is 15 amino acids. Germline V gene sequence: CDR1 SSHAT, CDR2 FNYEAQ (reference sequence). CDR3 sequence (DNA): TGTGCCAGCAGCTTAGCGCTAGCGACCTACAATGAGCAGTTCTTC. It codes for CASSLALATYNEQFF.

The J gene is TRBJ2-2, the V gene TRBV7-2; D is undetermined. Germline-derived CDR1 and CDR2 are SGHTA and FQGNSA. CDR3 size: 15 residues. Trimming took 1 base from V and 0 from J, leaving 6 bases between them. CDR3 DNA: TGTGCCAGCAGCTTAGTATCTACGAACACCGGGGAGCTGTTTTTT. Translating it yields CASSLVSTNTGELFF.

The V call is TRBV6-6, the J call TRBJ1-1, with 7 bases matching TRBD1. CDR3 length equals 14 residues. Germline CDR1 reads MNHNY; CDR2 reads SVGAGI (reference sequence). Trimming cost V 7 bases and J 2 bases; bases outside gene matches: 7. This CDR3 reads CASTPTGANTEAFF. As DNA, the CDR3 is TGTGCCAGCACCCCAACAGGGGCAAACACTGAAGCTTTCTTT.

The V call is TRBV19, the J call TRBJ1-6; D ambiguous. Germline V lookup: CDR1 LNHDA, CDR2 SQIVND (reference sequence). The CDR3 loop spans 13 amino acids. V was pared by 5 bases and J by 11 bases, with 13 bases between. The CDR3 bases are TGTGCCAGTAGTTATTCAGACCAAACACCCCTCCACTTT. It codes for CASSYSDQTPLHF. The full variable domain, with the rest looked up from reference TRBV19 and TRBJ1-6, is DGGITQSPKYLFRKEGQNVTLSCEQNLNHDAMYWYRQDPGQGLRLIYYSQIVNDFQKGDIAEGYSVSREKKESFPLTVTSAQKNPTAFYLCASSYSDQTPLHFGNGTRLTVT.

The gene calls are TRBV6-6 and TRBJ2-6, with D possibly being TRBD1 (6 bases). CDR3 length: 14 amino acids. V shed 0 bases and J shed 8 bases, with 8 bases lying between them. The germline CDR1 and CDR2 sequences are MNHNY and SVGAGI (reference sequence). CDR3 bases: TGTGCCAGCAGTTACTCGGGGACATCCAACGTCCTGACTTTC. Its translation: CASSYSGTSNVLTF.